The clone carrying this T cell receptor beta chain was counted between two and nine times. Its antigen is unknown. J gave up 5 bases and V 6 bases, and 13 bases lay outside the gene matches. The CDR3 is 16 residues long. The sample is drawn from a study of T-cell memory formation after mild COVID-19. Findings and caveats of the study: Most CD4+ clones that shrank were in CM and EM, while CD8+ ones turned up in EMRA.

From 5'RACE with constant-segment primers came TCR alpha and TCR beta cDNA libraries that carried sample barcodes and UMIs. TCRdb processed the 5' RACE reads anew with MiXCR; each CDR3 protein has one entry. The repertoire holds some 340,000 distinct CDR3 sequences, with around 13% as singletons. The chain is built from TRBV12-3 or TRBV12-4 and TRBJ2-7, with 10 positions matching TRBD1. The sequence derives from a man aged 18 to 30 who had mild COVID-19 (a few samples of this study predate the infection). Cell type and time point are not known. The material sequenced was PBMCs or a T cell subset sorted from them (not recorded which). The CDR3 sequence is CASRKGGQGFFDEQYF. For the CDR3, the DNA is TGTGCCAGCAGGAAAGGGGGACAGGGGTTTTTTGACGAGCAGTACTTC.